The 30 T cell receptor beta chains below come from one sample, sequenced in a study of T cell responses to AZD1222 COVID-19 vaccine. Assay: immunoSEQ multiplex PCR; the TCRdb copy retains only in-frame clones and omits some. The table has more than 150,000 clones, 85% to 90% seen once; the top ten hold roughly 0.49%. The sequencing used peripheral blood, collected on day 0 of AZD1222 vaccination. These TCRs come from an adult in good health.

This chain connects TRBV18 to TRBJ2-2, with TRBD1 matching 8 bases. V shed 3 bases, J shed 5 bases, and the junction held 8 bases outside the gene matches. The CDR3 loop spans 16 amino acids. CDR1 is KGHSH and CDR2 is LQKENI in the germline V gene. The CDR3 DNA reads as TGTGCCAGCTCACCGACTTTGGACAGGGCGACCGGGGAGCTGTTTTTT. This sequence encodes CASSPTLDRATGELFF. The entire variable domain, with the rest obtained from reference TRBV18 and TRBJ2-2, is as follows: NAGVMQNPRHLVRRRGQEARLRCSPMKGHSHVYWYRQLPEEGLKFMVYLQKENIIDESGMPKERFSAEFPKEGPSILRIQQVVRGDSAAYFCASSPTLDRATGELFFGEGSRLTVL.

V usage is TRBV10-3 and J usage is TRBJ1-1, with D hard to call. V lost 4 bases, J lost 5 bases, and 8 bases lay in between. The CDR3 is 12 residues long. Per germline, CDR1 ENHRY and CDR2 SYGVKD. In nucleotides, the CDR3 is TGTGCCATCAGTGGCCCTTATACTGAAGCTTTCTTT. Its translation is CAISGPYTEAFF.

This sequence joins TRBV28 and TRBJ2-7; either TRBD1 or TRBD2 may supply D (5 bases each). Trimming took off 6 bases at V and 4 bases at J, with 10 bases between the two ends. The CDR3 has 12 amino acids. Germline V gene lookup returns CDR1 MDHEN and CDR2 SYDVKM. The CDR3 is CASSMGRYEQYF. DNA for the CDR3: TGTGCCAGCAGCATGGGACGTTACGAGCAGTACTTC.

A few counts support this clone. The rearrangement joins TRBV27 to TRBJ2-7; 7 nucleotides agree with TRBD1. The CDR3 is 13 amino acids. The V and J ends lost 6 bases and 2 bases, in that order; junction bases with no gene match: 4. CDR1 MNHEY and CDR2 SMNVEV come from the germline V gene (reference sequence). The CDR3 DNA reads TGTGCCAGCAGGGGGGACAGCCCCTACGAGCAGTACTTC. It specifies CASRGDSPYEQYF.

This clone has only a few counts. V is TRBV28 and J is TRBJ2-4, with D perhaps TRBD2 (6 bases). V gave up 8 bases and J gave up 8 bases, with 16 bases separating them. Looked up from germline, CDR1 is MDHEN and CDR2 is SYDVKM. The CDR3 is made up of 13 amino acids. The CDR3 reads CASAGGARDIQYF. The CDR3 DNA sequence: TGTGCCAGCGCCGGAGGGGCAAGGGACATTCAGTACTTC. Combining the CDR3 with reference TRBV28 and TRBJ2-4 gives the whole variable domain DVKVTQSSRYLVKRTGEKVFLECVQDMDHENMFWYRQDPGLGLRLIYFSYDVKMKEKGDIPEGYSVSREKKERFSLILESASTNQTSMYLCASAGGARDIQYFGAGTRLSVL.

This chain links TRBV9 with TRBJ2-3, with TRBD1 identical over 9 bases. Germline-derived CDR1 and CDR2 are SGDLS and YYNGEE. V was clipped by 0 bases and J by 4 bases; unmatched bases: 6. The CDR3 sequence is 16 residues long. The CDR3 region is CASSVGGTGSSDTQYF. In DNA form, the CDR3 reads TGTGCCAGCAGCGTAGGGGGGACAGGGAGTTCAGATACGCAGTATTTT.

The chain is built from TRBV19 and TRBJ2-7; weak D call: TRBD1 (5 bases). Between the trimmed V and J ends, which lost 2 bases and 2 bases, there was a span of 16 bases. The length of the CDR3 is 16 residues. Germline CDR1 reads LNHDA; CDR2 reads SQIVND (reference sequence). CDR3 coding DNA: TGTGCCAGTAGTATAAGCGCTCGGCAGGGAACCTACGAGCAGTACTTC. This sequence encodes CASSISARQGTYEQYF.

CDR3 residues: CASSLGIGREVTDTQYF. Here the CDR3 DNA reads TGCGCCAGCAGCTTGGGGATAGGGCGGGAGGTCACAGATACGCAGTATTTT. V gene TRBV5-1 combines with J gene TRBJ2-3, with 8 bases fitting TRBD2. The CDR3 loop spans 17 amino acids. With V trimmed by 0 bases and J by 2 bases, 8 bases remained unmatched. Germline assignment: CDR1 SGHRS and CDR2 YFSETQ.

In DNA, the CDR3 is TGTGCCAGTAGTATAAAACAGGCCTCTGGAAACACCATATATTTT. Protein: CASSIKQASGNTIYF. This chain links TRBV19 with TRBJ1-3; maybe TRBD1 (5 bases). The CDR3 contains 15 residues. V was trimmed by 2 bases and J by 0 bases, leaving 8 bases between them. Looked up from germline, CDR1 is LNHDA and CDR2 is SQIVND (reference sequence). The entire variable domain, with the rest obtained from reference TRBV19 and TRBJ1-3, is as follows: DGGITQSPKYLFRKEGQNVTLSCEQNLNHDAMYWYRQDPGQGLRLIYYSQIVNDFQKGDIAEGYSVSREKKESFPLTVTSAQKNPTAFYLCASSIKQASGNTIYFGEGSWLTVV.

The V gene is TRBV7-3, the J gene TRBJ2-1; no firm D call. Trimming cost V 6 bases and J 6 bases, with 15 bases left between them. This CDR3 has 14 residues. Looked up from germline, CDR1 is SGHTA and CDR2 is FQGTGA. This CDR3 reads CASSLHKTANEQFF. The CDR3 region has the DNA TGTGCCAGCAGTCTACATAAGACGGCCAATGAGCAGTTCTTC.

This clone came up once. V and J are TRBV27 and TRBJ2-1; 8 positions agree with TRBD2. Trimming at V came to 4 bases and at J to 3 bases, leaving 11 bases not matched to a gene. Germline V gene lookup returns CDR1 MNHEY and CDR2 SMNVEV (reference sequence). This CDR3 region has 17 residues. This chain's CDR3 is CASSSPPGGADYNEQFF. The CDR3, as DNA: TGTGCCAGCAGTTCACCCCCCGGGGGGGCTGACTACAATGAGCAGTTCTTC.

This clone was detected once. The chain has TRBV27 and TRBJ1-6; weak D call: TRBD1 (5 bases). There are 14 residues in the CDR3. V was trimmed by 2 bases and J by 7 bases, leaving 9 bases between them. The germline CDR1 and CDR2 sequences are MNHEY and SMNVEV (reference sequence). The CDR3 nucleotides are TGTGCCAGCAGTTTAAACGGGGGGAATTCACCCCTCCACTTT. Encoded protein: CASSLNGGNSPLHF.

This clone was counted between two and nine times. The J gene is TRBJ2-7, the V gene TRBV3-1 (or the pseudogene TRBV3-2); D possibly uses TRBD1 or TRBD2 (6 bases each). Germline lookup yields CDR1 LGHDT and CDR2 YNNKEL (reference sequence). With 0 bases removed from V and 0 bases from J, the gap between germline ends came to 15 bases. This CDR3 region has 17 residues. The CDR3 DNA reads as TGTGCCAGCAGCCAAGACCTGGGGGCGGGATTCTCCTACGAGCAGTACTTC. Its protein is CASSQDLGAGFSYEQYF.

The CDR3 loop is CASRRGMGTDTQYF. The DNA for the CDR3 is TGTGCCAGCCGGCGGGGGATGGGCACAGATACGCAGTATTTT. The rearrangement joins TRBV11-2 to TRBJ2-3; TRBD2 matches at 7 bases. The CDR3 length is 14 residues. CDR1 SGHAT and CDR2 FQNNGV come from the germline V gene. V lost 8 bases, J lost 1 base, and 6 bases stayed unmatched.

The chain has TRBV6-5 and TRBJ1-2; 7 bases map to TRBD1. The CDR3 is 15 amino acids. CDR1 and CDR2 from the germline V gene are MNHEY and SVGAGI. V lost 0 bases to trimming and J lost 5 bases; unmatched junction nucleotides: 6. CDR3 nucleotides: TGTGCCAGCAGTTACTCGACTGGGACAGTGTATGGCTACACCTTC. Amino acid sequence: CASSYSTGTVYGYTF.

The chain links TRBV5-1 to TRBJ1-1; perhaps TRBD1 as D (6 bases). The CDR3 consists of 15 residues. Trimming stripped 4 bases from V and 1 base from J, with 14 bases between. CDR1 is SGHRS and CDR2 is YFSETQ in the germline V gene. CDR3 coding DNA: TGCGCCAGCAGCCCGGGCCTGACAGGGAACACTGAAGCTTTCTTT. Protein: CASSPGLTGNTEAFF.

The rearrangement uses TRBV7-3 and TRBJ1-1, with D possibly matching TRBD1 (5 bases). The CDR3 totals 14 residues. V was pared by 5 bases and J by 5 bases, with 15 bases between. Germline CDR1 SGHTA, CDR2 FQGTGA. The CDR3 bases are TGTGCCAGCAGCGCCCGGCTGGGGGGAACTGAAGCTTTCTTT. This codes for CASSARLGGTEAFF.

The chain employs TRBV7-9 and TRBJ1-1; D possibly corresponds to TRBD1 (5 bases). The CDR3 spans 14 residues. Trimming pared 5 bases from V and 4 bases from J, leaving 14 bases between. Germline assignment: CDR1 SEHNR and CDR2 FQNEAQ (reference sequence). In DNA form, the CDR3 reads TGTGCCAGCAGCCCCCCCGGGGCCGGCACTGAAGCTTTCTTT. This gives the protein CASSPPGAGTEAFF.

The CDR3 coding sequence is TGTGCCAGCAGCCTCTACGGGGGACAGCCCCAGCATTTT. Translated: CASSLYGGQPQHF. The genes are TRBV7-9 and TRBJ1-5, with D maybe TRBD1 (5 bases). The germline V gene encodes CDR1 SEHNR and CDR2 FQNEAQ (reference sequence). CDR3 length: 13 residues. Trimming removed 5 bases from V and 7 bases from J, with 12 bases in between.

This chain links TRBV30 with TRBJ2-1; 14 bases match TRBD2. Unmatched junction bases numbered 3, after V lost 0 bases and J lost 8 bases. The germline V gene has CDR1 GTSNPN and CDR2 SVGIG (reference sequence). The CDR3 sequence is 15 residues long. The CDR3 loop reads CAWSVGTSGSDEQFF. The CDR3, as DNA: TGTGCCTGGAGTGTGGGGACTAGCGGGAGCGATGAGCAGTTCTTC.

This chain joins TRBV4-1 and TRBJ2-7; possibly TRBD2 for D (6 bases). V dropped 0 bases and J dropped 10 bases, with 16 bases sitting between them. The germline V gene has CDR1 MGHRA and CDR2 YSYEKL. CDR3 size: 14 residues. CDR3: CASSQDLTRRGQYF. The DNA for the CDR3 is TGCGCCAGCAGCCAAGATTTGACGAGGCGGGGTCAGTACTTC.

The CDR3 coding sequence is TGTGCCATCAGTGGGACTAGCGGCCAAGAGACCCAGTACTTC. This encodes CAISGTSGQETQYF. V usage is TRBV10-3 and J usage is TRBJ2-5, with TRBD2 matching 10 bases. The CDR3 totals 14 residues. Trimming at V came to 4 bases and at J to 1 base, leaving 0 bases not matched to a gene. CDR1 is ENHRY and CDR2 is SYGVKD in the germline V gene.

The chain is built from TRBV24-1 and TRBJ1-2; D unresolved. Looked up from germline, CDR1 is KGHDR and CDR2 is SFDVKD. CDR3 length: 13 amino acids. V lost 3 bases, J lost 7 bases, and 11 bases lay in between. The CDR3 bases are TGTGCCACCAGTGATCGTTCTCGTGGTGGCTACACCTTC. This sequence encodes CATSDRSRGGYTF.

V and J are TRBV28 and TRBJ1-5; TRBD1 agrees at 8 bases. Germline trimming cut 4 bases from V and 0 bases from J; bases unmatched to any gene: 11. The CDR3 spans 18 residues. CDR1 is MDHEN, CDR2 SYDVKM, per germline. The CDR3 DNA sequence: TGTGCCAGCAGTTCCGACCGGACAGGGAGAACTAGCAATCAGCCCCAGCATTTT. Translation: CASSSDRTGRTSNQPQHF.

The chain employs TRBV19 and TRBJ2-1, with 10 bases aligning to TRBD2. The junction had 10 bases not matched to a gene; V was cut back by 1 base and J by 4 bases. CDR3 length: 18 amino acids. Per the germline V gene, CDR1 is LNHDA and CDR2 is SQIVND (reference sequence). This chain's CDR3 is CASSIGASGRSLYNEQFF. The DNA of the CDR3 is TGTGCCAGTAGTATAGGGGCTAGCGGGAGATCCTTATACAATGAGCAGTTCTTC.

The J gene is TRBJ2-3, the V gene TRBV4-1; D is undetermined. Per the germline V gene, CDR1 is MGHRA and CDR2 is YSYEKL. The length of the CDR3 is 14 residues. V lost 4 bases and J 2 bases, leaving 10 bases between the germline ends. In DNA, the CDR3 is TGCGCCAGCAGCCTTGGAGTAAACACAGATACGCAGTATTTT. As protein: CASSLGVNTDTQYF.

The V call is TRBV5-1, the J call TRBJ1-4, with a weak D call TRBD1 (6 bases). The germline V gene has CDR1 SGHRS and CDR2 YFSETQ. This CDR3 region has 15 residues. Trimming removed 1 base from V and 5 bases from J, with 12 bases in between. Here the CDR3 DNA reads TGCGCCAGCAGCTTGACTACAGGACAGAATGAAAAACTGTTTTTT. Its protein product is CASSLTTGQNEKLFF.

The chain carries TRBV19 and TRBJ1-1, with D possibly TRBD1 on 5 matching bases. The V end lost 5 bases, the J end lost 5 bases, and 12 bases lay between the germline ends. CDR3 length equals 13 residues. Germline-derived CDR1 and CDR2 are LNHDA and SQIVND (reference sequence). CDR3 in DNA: TGTGCCAGTAGTTCTCAGGGTAGGACTGAAGCTTTCTTT. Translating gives CASSSQGRTEAFF.

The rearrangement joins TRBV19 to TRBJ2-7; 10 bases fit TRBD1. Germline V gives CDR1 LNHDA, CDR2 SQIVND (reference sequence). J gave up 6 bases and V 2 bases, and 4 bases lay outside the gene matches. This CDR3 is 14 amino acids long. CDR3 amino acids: CASSIPGQGTEQYF. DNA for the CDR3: TGTGCCAGTAGTATACCGGGACAGGGGACCGAGCAGTACTTC. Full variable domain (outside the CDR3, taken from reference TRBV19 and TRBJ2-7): DGGITQSPKYLFRKEGQNVTLSCEQNLNHDAMYWYRQDPGQGLRLIYYSQIVNDFQKGDIAEGYSVSREKKESFPLTVTSAQKNPTAFYLCASSIPGQGTEQYFGPGTRLTVT.

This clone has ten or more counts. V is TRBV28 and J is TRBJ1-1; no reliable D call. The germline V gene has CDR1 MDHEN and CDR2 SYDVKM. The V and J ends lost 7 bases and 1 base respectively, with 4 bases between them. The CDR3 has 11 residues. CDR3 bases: TGTGCCAGCAACCAGAACACTGAAGCTTTCTTT. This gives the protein CASNQNTEAFF.